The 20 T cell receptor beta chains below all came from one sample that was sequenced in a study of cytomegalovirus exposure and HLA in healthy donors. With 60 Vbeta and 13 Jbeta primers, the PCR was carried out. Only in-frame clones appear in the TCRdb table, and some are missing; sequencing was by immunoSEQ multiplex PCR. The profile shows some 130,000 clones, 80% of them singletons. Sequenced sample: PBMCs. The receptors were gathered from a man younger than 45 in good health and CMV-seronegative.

CDR3 nucleotide sequence: TGTGCCAGCAGCCCCTCTAGCGGCACAGATACGCAGTATTTT. It yields the protein CASSPSSGTDTQYF. The chain uses TRBV5-4 and TRBJ2-3; maybe TRBD2 (6 bases). Germline lookup yields CDR1 SGHNT and CDR2 YYREEE (reference sequence). This CDR3 region has 14 residues. Trimming stripped 4 bases from V and 1 base from J, with 10 bases between. Using reference TRBV5-4 and TRBJ2-3 for the parts outside the CDR3, the full variable domain is ETGVTQSPTHLIKTRGQQVTLRCSSQSGHNTVSWYQQALGQGPQFIFQYYREEENGRGNFPPRFSGLQFPNYSSELNVNALELDDSALYLCASSPSSGTDTQYFGPGTRLTVL.

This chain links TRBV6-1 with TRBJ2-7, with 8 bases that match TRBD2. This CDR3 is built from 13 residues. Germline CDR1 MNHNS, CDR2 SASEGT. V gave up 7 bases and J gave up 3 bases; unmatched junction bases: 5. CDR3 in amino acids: CASISGSNYEQYF. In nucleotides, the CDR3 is TGTGCCAGCATCAGCGGGAGCAACTACGAGCAGTACTTC.

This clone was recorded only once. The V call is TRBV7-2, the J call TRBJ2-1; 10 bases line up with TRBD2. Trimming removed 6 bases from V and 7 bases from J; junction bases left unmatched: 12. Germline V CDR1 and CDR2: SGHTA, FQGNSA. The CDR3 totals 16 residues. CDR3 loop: CASRSSGLAGVNEQFF. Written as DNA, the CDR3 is TGTGCCAGCAGGTCTTCCGGGCTAGCGGGAGTTAATGAGCAGTTCTTC. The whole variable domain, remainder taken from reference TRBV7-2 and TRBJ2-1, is GAGVSQSPSNKVTEKGKDVELRCDPISGHTALYWYRQSLGQGLEFLIYFQGNSAPDKSGLPSDRFSAERTGGSVSTLTIQRTQQEDSAVYLCASRSSGLAGVNEQFFGPGTRLTVL.

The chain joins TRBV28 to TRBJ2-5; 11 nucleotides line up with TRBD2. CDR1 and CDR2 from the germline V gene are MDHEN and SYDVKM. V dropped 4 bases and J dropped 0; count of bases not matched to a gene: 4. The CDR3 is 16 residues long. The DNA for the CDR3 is TGTGCCAGCAGTTCCGGACTAGCGGGTAACCAAGAGACCCAGTACTTC. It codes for CASSSGLAGNQETQYF. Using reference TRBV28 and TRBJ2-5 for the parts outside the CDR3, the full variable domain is DVKVTQSSRYLVKRTGEKVFLECVQDMDHENMFWYRQDPGLGLRLIYFSYDVKMKEKGDIPEGYSVSREKKERFSLILESASTNQTSMYLCASSSGLAGNQETQYFGPGTRLLVL.

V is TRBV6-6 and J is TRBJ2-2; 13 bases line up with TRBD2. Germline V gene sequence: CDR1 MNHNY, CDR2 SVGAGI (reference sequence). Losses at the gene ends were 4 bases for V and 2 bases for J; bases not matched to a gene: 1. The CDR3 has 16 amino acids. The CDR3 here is CASSWGLAGNTGELFF. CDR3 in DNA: TGTGCCAGCAGTTGGGGACTAGCGGGAAACACCGGGGAGCTGTTTTTT.

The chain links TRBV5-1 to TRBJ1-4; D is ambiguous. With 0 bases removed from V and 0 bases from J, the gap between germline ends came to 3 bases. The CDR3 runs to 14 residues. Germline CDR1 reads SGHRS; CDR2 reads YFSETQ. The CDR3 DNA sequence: TGCGCCAGCAGCTTGGGAGCAACTAATGAAAAACTGTTTTTT. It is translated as CASSLGATNEKLFF.

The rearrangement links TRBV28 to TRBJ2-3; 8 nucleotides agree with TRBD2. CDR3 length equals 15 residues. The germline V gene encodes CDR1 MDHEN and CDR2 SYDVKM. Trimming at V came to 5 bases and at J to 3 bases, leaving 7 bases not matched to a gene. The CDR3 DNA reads TGTGCCAGCAGTCATAGCGGGGAGGGTACAGATACGCAGTATTTT. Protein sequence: CASSHSGEGTDTQYF.

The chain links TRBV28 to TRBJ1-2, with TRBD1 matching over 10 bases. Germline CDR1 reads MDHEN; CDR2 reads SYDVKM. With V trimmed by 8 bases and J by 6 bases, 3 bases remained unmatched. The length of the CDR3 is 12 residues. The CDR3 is CASGTGVDGYTF. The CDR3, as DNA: TGTGCCAGCGGGACAGGGGTGGATGGCTACACCTTC.

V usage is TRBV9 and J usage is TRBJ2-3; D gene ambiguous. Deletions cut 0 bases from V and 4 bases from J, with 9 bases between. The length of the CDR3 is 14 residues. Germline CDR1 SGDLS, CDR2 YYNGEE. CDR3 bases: TGTGCCAGCAGCGTAGTTCCGAGCGCAGATACGCAGTATTTT. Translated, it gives CASSVVPSADTQYF.

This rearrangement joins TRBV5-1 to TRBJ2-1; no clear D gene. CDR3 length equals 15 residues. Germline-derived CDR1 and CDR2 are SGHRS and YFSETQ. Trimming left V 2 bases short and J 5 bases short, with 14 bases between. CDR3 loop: CASSLLSSKDNEQFF. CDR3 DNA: TGCGCCAGCAGCTTACTTTCATCGAAAGACAATGAGCAGTTCTTC.

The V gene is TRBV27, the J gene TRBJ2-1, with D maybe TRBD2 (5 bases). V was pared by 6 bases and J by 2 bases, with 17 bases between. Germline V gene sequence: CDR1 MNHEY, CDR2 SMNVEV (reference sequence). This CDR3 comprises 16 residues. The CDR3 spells CASSMAGMGTYNEQFF. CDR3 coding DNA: TGTGCCAGCAGCATGGCCGGGATGGGTACCTACAATGAGCAGTTCTTC.

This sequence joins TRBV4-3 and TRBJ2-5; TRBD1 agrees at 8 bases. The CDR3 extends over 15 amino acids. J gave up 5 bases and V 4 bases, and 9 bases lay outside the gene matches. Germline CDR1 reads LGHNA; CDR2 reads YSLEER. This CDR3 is CASSRWTGLSETQYF. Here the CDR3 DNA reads TGCGCCAGCAGCCGATGGACAGGGCTCTCGGAGACCCAGTACTTC.

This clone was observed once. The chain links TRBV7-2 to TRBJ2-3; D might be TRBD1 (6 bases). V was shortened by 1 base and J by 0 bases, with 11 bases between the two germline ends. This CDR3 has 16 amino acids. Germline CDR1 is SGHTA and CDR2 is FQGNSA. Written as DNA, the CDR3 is TGTGCCAGCAGCTTAGGGGGGCAGGGTAGCACAGATACGCAGTATTTT. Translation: CASSLGGQGSTDTQYF.

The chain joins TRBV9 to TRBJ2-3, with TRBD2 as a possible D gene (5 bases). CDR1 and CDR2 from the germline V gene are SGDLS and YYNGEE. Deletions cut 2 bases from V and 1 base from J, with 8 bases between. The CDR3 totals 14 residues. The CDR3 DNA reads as TGTGCCAGCAGCGTCTCCGGGGGCACAGATACGCAGTATTTT. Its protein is CASSVSGGTDTQYF.

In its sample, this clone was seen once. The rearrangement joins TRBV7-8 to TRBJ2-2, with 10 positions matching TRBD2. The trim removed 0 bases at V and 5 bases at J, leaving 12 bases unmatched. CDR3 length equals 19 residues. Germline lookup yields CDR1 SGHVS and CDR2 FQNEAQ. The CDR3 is CASSLAVSPSGRGTGELFF. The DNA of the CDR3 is TGTGCCAGCAGCTTAGCGGTATCGCCTAGCGGGAGAGGTACCGGGGAGCTGTTTTTT. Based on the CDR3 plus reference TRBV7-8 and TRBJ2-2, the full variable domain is GAGVSQSPRYKVAKRGQDVALRCDPISGHVSLFWYQQALGQGPEFLTYFQNEAQLDKSGLPSDRFFAERPEGSVSTLKIQRTQQEDSAVYLCASSLAVSPSGRGTGELFFGEGSRLTVL.

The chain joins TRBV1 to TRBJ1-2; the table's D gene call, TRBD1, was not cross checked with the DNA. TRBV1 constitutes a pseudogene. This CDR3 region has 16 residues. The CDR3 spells CTSSLTGIPFCYGYTF. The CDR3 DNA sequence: TGCACCAGCAGCCTGACAGGGATCCCTTTTTGCTATGGCTACACCTTC.

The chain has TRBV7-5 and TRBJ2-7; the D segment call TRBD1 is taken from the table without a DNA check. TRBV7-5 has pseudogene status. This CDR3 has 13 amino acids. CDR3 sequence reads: CARSSGTLYEQYF. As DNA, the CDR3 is TGTGCCAGAAGCTCCGGGACACTGTACGAGCAGTACTTC.

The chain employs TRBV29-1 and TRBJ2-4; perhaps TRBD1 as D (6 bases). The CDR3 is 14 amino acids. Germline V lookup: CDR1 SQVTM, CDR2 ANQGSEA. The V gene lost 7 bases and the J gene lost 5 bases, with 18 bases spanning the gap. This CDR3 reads CSGSRGGVENIQYF. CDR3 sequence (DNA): TGCAGCGGTTCCAGGGGTGGTGTGGAAAACATTCAGTACTTC.

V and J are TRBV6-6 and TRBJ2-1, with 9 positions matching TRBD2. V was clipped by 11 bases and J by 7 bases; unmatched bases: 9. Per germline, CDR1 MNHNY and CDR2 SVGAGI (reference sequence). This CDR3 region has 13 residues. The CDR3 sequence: CACLGLANNEQFF. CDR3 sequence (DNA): TGTGCCTGCCTGGGACTAGCCAATAATGAGCAGTTCTTC.

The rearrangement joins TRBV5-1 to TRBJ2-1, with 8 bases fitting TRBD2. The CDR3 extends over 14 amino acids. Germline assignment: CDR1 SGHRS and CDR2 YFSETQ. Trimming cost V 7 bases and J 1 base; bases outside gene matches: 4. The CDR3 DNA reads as TGCGCCAGCGACAGCGGGGGATCCTACAATGAGCAGTTCTTC. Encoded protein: CASDSGGSYNEQFF.